The 20 T cell receptor beta chains presented below share a single source sample, sequenced in a study of blood T cells in healthy people across ages. A second PCR, run for roughly 6 to 11 cycles, used a sample-barcoded 5' primer plus a J-beta primer mix. TCRdb used MiXCR to reprocess the 5' RACE reads, holding one entry per CDR3 protein. The table records approximately 820,000 distinct CDR3 sequences, approximately 48% of them present only once. Input material: blood. Every receptor here comes from a man in his 60s in good health.

The chain links TRBV5-1 to TRBJ2-3, with 7 bases lining up with TRBD1. CDR1 and CDR2 from the germline V gene are SGHRS and YFSETQ. Trimming removed 3 bases from V and 2 bases from J; junction bases left unmatched: 6. The CDR3 sequence is 15 residues long. The CDR3 region has the DNA TGCGCCAGCAGCTCCGGGACAGCCAACACAGATACGCAGTATTTT. Protein: CASSSGTANTDTQYF.

This chain connects TRBV27 to TRBJ1-6; 9 bases map to TRBD1. J gave up 9 bases and V 4 bases, and 7 bases lay outside the gene matches. The CDR3 consists of 15 residues. Germline V CDR1 and CDR2: MNHEY, SMNVEV (reference sequence). CDR3 protein: CASSSTTGGSSPLHF. The CDR3 bases are TGTGCCAGCAGTTCAACTACAGGGGGCAGTTCACCCCTCCACTTT.

V usage is TRBV20-1 and J usage is TRBJ2-5, with D possibly TRBD2 on 7 matching bases. CDR3 size: 13 residues. Germline V gives CDR1 DFQATT, CDR2 SNEGSKA (reference sequence). Trimming pared 5 bases from V and 5 bases from J, leaving 15 bases between. The CDR3 region is CSAFGGALETQYF. Here the CDR3 DNA reads TGCAGTGCTTTTGGGGGGGCCTTGGAGACCCAGTACTTC.

This clonotype was counted at least ten times. This chain connects TRBV13 to TRBJ2-4; D possibly corresponds to TRBD1 (6 bases). Deletions cut 5 bases from V and 5 bases from J, with 10 bases between. The germline CDR1 and CDR2 sequences are PRHDT and FYEKMQ (reference sequence). The CDR3 sequence is 13 residues long. The CDR3 region is CASSLRTENIQYF. Written as DNA, the CDR3 is TGTGCCAGCAGCCTAAGGACAGAAAACATTCAGTACTTC.

V usage is TRBV7-6 and J usage is TRBJ2-7; tentative D call: TRBD2 (6 bases). This CDR3 contains 16 residues. V dropped 2 bases and J dropped 7 bases, with 21 bases sitting between them. The germline V gene encodes CDR1 SGHVS and CDR2 FNYEAQ. The CDR3 here is CASSLRERVSYNEQYF. The CDR3 DNA follows: TGTGCCAGCAGCTTACGAGAGCGGGTCTCCTACAATGAGCAGTACTTC.

This clonotype was observed many times. This chain's CDR3 is CASSLIWGNEQFF. CDR3 nucleotide sequence: TGTGCCAGCAGCTTAATCTGGGGCAATGAGCAGTTCTTC. The rearrangement uses TRBV11-2 and TRBJ2-1, with D hard to call. Trimming stripped 2 bases from V and 6 bases from J, with 8 bases between. The CDR3 has 13 residues. Germline V lookup: CDR1 SGHAT, CDR2 FQNNGV.

This rearrangement joins TRBV6-5 to TRBJ2-7, with 7 bases identical to TRBD1. The J call may be in error: the DNA end matches TRBJ2-5 better. The CDR3 contains 15 residues. Germline assignment: CDR1 MNHEY and CDR2 SVGAGI. The CDR3 DNA sequence: TGTGCCAGCAGTACTTCTAGGACAGGTCGAGAGACCCAGTACTTC. Translated: CASSTSRTGRETQYF.

This clonotype occurred a few times. The genes are TRBV10-3 and TRBJ1-1; TRBD1 is a possible D gene (6 bases). V gave up 4 bases and J gave up 3 bases, with 12 bases separating them. CDR3 size: 14 residues. CDR1 is ENHRY and CDR2 is SYGVKD in the germline V gene. CDR3: CAISVGGLDTEAFF. For the CDR3, the DNA is TGTGCCATCAGTGTTGGGGGGCTGGACACTGAAGCTTTCTTT.

This clonotype was counted between two and nine times. The CDR3 reads CASTTILAGETQYF. The DNA of the CDR3 is TGTGCCAGCACCACAATCTTAGCGGGAGAGACCCAGTACTTC. The chain carries TRBV11-2 and TRBJ2-5; 7 bases map to TRBD2. The CDR3 length is 14 residues. Germline values: CDR1 SGHAT, CDR2 FQNNGV. The junction had 9 bases not matched to a gene; V was cut back by 7 bases and J by 4 bases.

The CDR3 region has the DNA TGTGCCAGCAGTTTGACAGGGGTGTCCTCCTACGAGCAGTACTTC. Translated: CASSLTGVSSYEQYF. The chain couples TRBV2 to TRBJ2-7; TRBD1 agrees at 8 bases. CDR3 length: 15 amino acids. Germline lookup yields CDR1 SNHLY and CDR2 FYNNEI. V lost 5 bases, J lost 0 bases, and 6 bases stayed unmatched.

This rearrangement joins TRBV5-1 to TRBJ2-5; 8 positions agree with TRBD2. V lost 5 bases, J lost 5 bases, and 11 bases stayed unmatched. The CDR3 sequence is 15 residues long. Per germline, CDR1 SGHRS and CDR2 YFSETQ. The CDR3 sequence: CASRTSGGLGETQYF. In DNA form, the CDR3 reads TGCGCCAGCAGAACCAGCGGGGGTTTGGGGGAGACCCAGTACTTC. The full variable domain, with the rest looked up from reference TRBV5-1 and TRBJ2-5, is KAGVTQTPRYLIKTRGQQVTLSCSPISGHRSVSWYQQTPGQGLQFLFEYFSETQRNKGNFPGRFSGRQFSNSRSEMNVSTLELGDSALYLCASRTSGGLGETQYFGPGTRLLVL.

The genes are TRBV9 and TRBJ2-1; perhaps TRBD2 as D (6 bases). CDR1 is SGDLS and CDR2 is YYNGEE in the germline V gene. The CDR3 has 16 amino acids. V was cut by 4 bases and J by 0 bases, with 14 bases left in between. CDR3 DNA sequence: TGTGCCAGCAGCCCCCTGGCGGGGCACTCCTACAATGAGCAGTTCTTC. Its protein product is CASSPLAGHSYNEQFF.

V and J are TRBV9 and TRBJ2-3; D unclear. CDR3 length equals 12 residues. V dropped 3 bases and J dropped 2 bases, with 4 bases sitting between them. CDR1 is SGDLS and CDR2 is YYNGEE in the germline V gene. The CDR3 nucleotides read TGTGCCAGCAGCGCCCTCACAGATACGCAGTATTTT. Residues: CASSALTDTQYF.

The chain recombines TRBV30 with TRBJ2-7; D tentatively fits TRBD1 or TRBD2 (5 bases each). The V gene's germline CDR1 is GTSNPN and CDR2 SVGIG (reference sequence). With 4 bases removed from V and 2 bases from J, the gap between germline ends came to 9 bases. This CDR3 region has 12 residues. CDR3 in amino acids: CAWKRGPYEQYF. The CDR3 nucleotides are TGTGCCTGGAAAAGGGGACCCTACGAGCAGTACTTC.

This clonotype was found a few times. This rearrangement joins TRBV7-9 to TRBJ2-5; D is possibly TRBD1 (5 bases). Trimming took 3 bases from V and 0 from J, leaving 11 bases between them. CDR3 size: 15 residues. Germline-derived CDR1 and CDR2 are SEHNR and FQNEAQ (reference sequence). The CDR3 here is CASSLPRVYQETQYF. CDR3 bases: TGTGCCAGCAGCTTGCCCAGGGTGTACCAAGAGACCCAGTACTTC.

The rearrangement joins TRBV6-5 to TRBJ2-7, with D tentatively TRBD2 (6 bases). The CDR3 covers 16 residues. The V end lost 4 bases, the J end lost 3 bases, and 19 bases lay between the germline ends. CDR1 MNHEY and CDR2 SVGAGI come from the germline V gene. CDR3 DNA sequence: TGTGCCAGCAGTTCGCGCCACCCCGGGAGCGTCTACGAGCAGTACTTC. Protein sequence: CASSSRHPGSVYEQYF.

The chain couples TRBV20-1 to TRBJ1-2, with 7 positions matching TRBD1. There are 14 residues in the CDR3. Per the germline V gene, CDR1 is DFQATT and CDR2 is SNEGSKA (reference sequence). V lost 5 bases, J lost 4 bases, and 10 bases stayed unmatched. The CDR3 is CSAPKGGRSYGYTF. The CDR3 DNA is TGCAGTGCTCCGAAAGGGGGCCGGAGCTATGGCTACACCTTC.

The table lists this clonotype with a few counts. The chain has TRBV12-3 or TRBV12-4 and TRBJ2-1; D gene unclear. The CDR3 sequence is 14 residues long. V lost 5 bases, J lost 8 bases, and 16 bases lay in between. The CDR3 sequence is CASSHGPPSDEQFF. CDR3 DNA: TGTGCCAGCAGTCACGGGCCCCCTTCGGATGAGCAGTTCTTC.

This chain joins TRBV7-2 and TRBJ2-7; D is perhaps TRBD1 (6 bases). The V end was cut by 0 bases, the J end by 3 bases, with 15 bases between. This CDR3 is built from 16 residues. Germline V lookup: CDR1 SGHTA, CDR2 FQGNSA. Written as DNA, the CDR3 is TGTGCCAGCAGCTTAGCCCCAGGGGCGGCAAACTACGAGCAGTACTTC. Its protein product is CASSLAPGAANYEQYF.

With respect to this clonotype: The junction differs from germline at one of its ends, possibly a read error. The chain joins TRBV12-3 or TRBV12-4 to TRBJ2-5; tentatively, D is TRBD2 (6 bases). The CDR3 has 14 residues. The chain's CDR3 is CAGSFVGGQETQYF. As DNA, the CDR3 is TGTGCCGGCAGTTTTGTGGGGGGACAAGAGACCCAGTACTTC.